In its sample, the clone carrying this TCR beta chain was seen many times. What it binds is not known. Libraries were made from TCR beta cDNA, and they carried unique molecular identifiers. Each sample of about 0.95 to 11 million input T cells yielded about 500,000 cDNA molecules, so each molecule approximated one T cell. One entry per CDR3 protein, called by TCRdb with MiXCR from the PCR reads. Of about 180,000 distinct CDR3 sequences listed, over 25% are singletons. This record comes from a study of post-analysis software for immune sequencing data. Study details: In terms of disease course, relapsing-remitting, secondary progressive and progressive-relapsing multiple sclerosis were included.

The study's findings and limits: When the samples were clustered directly with F measure, those that had been prepared in the same batch showed strong co-clustering. Compared with controls, patients had more of five or six TRBV segments, including TRBV5-6, TRBV5-1 and TRBV20-1. Significantly lower normalized Chao1 diversity was seen in multiple sclerosis patients than in controls.

Trimming removed 5 bases from V and 7 bases from J; junction bases left unmatched: 5. CDR1 SSHAT and CDR2 FNYEAQ come from the germline V gene (reference sequence). The CDR3 covers 13 residues. V is TRBV7-7 and J is TRBJ2-1; TRBD2 matches at 7 bases. The sample comprised blood. This receptor was obtained from a girl under 18 with multiple sclerosis. For the CDR3, the DNA is TGTGCCAGCAGCCCAGGACTAGGAAATGAGCAGTTCTTC. Translated: CASSPGLGNEQFF.